The 32 T cell receptor beta chains in this list originate from one sample, sequenced in a study of T cell repertoires in cytomegalovirus infection. TCRdb reprocessed the reads with MiXCR, giving one entry per CDR3 protein. Of fewer than 350,000 distinct CDR3 sequences listed, over 7.5% are singletons. The sequenced sample was PBMCs. The source is a human donor in good health (CMV status not recorded). Some clones in this sample may be carry-over from other donors' samples.

This clonotype has just one count. CDR3 DNA: TGTGCCAGCAGTTCCCCCGGACAGGGCGTCGAAGGCGTCCTGACTTTC. This encodes CASSSPGQGVEGVLTF. The V and J genes are TRBV28 and TRBJ2-6; TRBD1 agrees at 8 bases. Per the germline V gene, CDR1 is MDHEN and CDR2 is SYDVKM. V gave up 4 bases and J gave up 12 bases; unmatched junction bases: 14. The CDR3 totals 16 residues.

In its sample, this clonotype was seen many times. This sequence joins TRBV7-6 and TRBJ1-2; tentatively, D is TRBD1 (5 bases). This CDR3 is 13 amino acids long. Germline values: CDR1 SGHVS, CDR2 FNYEAQ. Trimming removed 1 base at V and 6 bases at J, with 9 bases between. The CDR3 protein is CASSLVQGHGYTF. For the CDR3, the DNA is TGTGCCAGCAGCTTAGTCCAGGGCCATGGCTACACCTTC. Using reference TRBV7-6 and TRBJ1-2 for the parts outside the CDR3, the full variable domain is GAGVSQSPRYKVTKRGQDVALRCDPISGHVSLYWYRQALGQGPEFLTYFNYEAQQDKSGLPNDRFSAERPEGSISTLTIQRTEQRDSAMYRCASSLVQGHGYTFGSGTRLTVV.

Many counts were recorded for this clonotype. The V gene is TRBV7-2, the J gene TRBJ2-1; maybe TRBD1 (6 bases). The CDR3 length is 18 residues. The V end lost 5 bases, the J end lost 4 bases, and 24 bases lay between the germline ends. The germline CDR1 and CDR2 sequences are SGHTA and FQGNSA. The DNA for the CDR3 is TGTGCCAGCAGCCTCACCCCGCAGGGGTTTGGTCGGTACAATGAGCAGTTCTTC. It yields the protein CASSLTPQGFGRYNEQFF.

This clonotype was counted ten times or more. The V gene is TRBV11-2, the J gene TRBJ2-3; TRBD2 aligns across 7 bases. J gave up 4 bases and V 5 bases, and 12 bases lay outside the gene matches. This CDR3 contains 16 residues. CDR1 is SGHAT and CDR2 is FQNNGV in the germline V gene. Here the CDR3 DNA reads TGTGCCAGCAGCACGTCGGGGAGGGGAGGTGCAGATACGCAGTATTTT. Translated, it gives CASSTSGRGGADTQYF.

This clonotype showed up just a few times. The rearrangement joins TRBV11-2 to TRBJ2-7; 7 bases agree with TRBD1. Germline values: CDR1 SGHAT, CDR2 FQNNGV. This CDR3 spans 16 amino acids. After removal of 0 bases from V and 1 base from J, the junction contained 6 bases not matched to a gene. CDR3: CASSLEGPGGSYEQYF. The CDR3, as DNA: TGTGCCAGCAGCTTAGAAGGCCCAGGGGGATCCTACGAGCAGTACTTC.

Only a few counts were recorded for this clonotype. The chain links TRBV6-2 or TRBV6-3 to TRBJ1-2; no reliable D call. The CDR3 is made up of 14 amino acids. The germline CDR1 and CDR2 sequences are MNHEY and SVGEGT. Trimming removed 3 bases at V and 0 bases at J, with 8 bases between. The CDR3 spells CASSYWESNYGYTF. The CDR3 DNA reads as TGTGCCAGCAGTTATTGGGAGTCTAACTATGGCTACACCTTC.

This chain links TRBV28 with TRBJ2-4, with D tentatively TRBD2 (6 bases). The CDR3 spans 15 residues. V was cut by 6 bases and J by 0 bases, with 12 bases left in between. Germline CDR1 and CDR2: MDHEN and SYDVKM. CDR3 loop: CASRSGLQAKNIQYF. The CDR3 DNA reads as TGTGCCAGCAGATCGGGACTGCAAGCCAAAAACATTCAGTACTTC.

This clonotype was seen more than once but under ten times. The gene calls are TRBV6-6 and TRBJ2-1; tentatively, D is TRBD1 (6 bases). The CDR3 is 14 residues long. CDR1 is MNHNY, CDR2 SVGAGI, per germline (reference sequence). The germline V and J ends were trimmed by 7 bases and 2 bases, with 12 bases remaining between them. The CDR3 protein is CASTTGTPYNEQFF. CDR3 nucleotide sequence: TGTGCCAGCACCACAGGGACCCCCTACAATGAGCAGTTCTTC.

J is TRBJ2-2 and V is TRBV6-8; 7 bases are shared with TRBD2. The germline CDR1 and CDR2 sequences are MNHGY and SAAAGT. The CDR3 runs 17 residues. Losses at the gene ends were 2 bases for V and 4 bases for J; bases not matched to a gene: 10. In DNA, the CDR3 is TGTGCCAGCAGTTACAGGCGTTCGGGGGGTGGCACCGGGGAGCTGTTTTTT. Encoded protein: CASSYRRSGGGTGELFF.

This clonotype was seen repeatedly, ten times or more. This chain uses TRBV10-3 with TRBJ1-5; maybe TRBD1 (5 bases). This CDR3 has 14 amino acids. CDR1 ENHRY and CDR2 SYGVKD come from the germline V gene. Trimming removed 3 bases at V and 3 bases at J, with 9 bases between. Written as DNA, the CDR3 is TGTGCCATCAGTGAATTGGGGGACAATCAGCCCCAGCATTTT. Protein: CAISELGDNQPQHF.

This clonotype came up many times. V is TRBV7-3 and J is TRBJ2-7; D is possibly TRBD1 (6 bases). The germline CDR1 and CDR2 sequences are SGHTA and FQGTGA. CDR3 length: 15 residues. V was shortened by 5 bases and J by 4 bases, with 18 bases between the two germline ends. The CDR3 reads CASSAFSGQLYEQYF. The CDR3 DNA reads as TGTGCCAGCAGCGCTTTCTCGGGACAATTATACGAGCAGTACTTC.

This clonotype was picked up many times. Its ends do not fully match the called genes, so a read error is possible. V usage is TRBV12-3 or TRBV12-4 and J usage is TRBJ2-5, with 16 bases matching TRBD2. The CDR3 contains 15 residues. The CDR3 reads CASGSGTSGGGLKNF. CDR3 nucleotides: TGTGCCAGCGGGTCCGGGACTAGCGGGGGGGGTCTTAAGAACTTC.

This clonotype was recorded many times. This sequence joins TRBV4-3 and TRBJ1-1; perhaps TRBD1 as D (6 bases). Germline-derived CDR1 and CDR2 are LGHNA and YSLEER. CDR3 length equals 16 residues. Deletions cut 3 bases from V and 4 bases from J, with 18 bases between. This chain's CDR3 is CASSQKAIQGGTEAFF. DNA for the CDR3: TGCGCCAGCAGCCAGAAAGCAATACAGGGTGGCACTGAAGCTTTCTTT.

The chain links TRBV18 to TRBJ2-5; D call uncertain. The V gene lost 2 bases and the J gene lost 5 bases, with 9 bases spanning the gap. The CDR3 totals 13 residues. Germline CDR1 KGHSH, CDR2 LQKENI. The chain's CDR3 is CASSPGLSETQYF. In DNA form, the CDR3 reads TGTGCCAGCTCACCAGGGTTGTCCGAGACCCAGTACTTC.

This clonotype was recorded at least ten times. The chain recombines TRBV19 with TRBJ2-1; the D is unclear. Germline V gene lookup returns CDR1 LNHDA and CDR2 SQIVND (reference sequence). The CDR3 consists of 16 residues. V was pared by 6 bases and J by 3 bases, with 18 bases between. CDR3 DNA sequence: TGTGCCAGTAGCCGATCTCAGGTTAGGAGCTACAATGAGCAGTTCTTC. Encoded protein: CASSRSQVRSYNEQFF.

This clonotype has a count of ten or more. The chain recombines TRBV5-1 with TRBJ1-1; maybe TRBD1 (6 bases). This CDR3 contains 14 residues. In germline, CDR1 is SGHRS, CDR2 YFSETQ. V lost 3 bases, J lost 1 base, and 10 bases lay in between. The CDR3 protein is CASSYQTGNTEAFF. The CDR3 nucleotides are TGCGCCAGCAGCTACCAGACAGGGAACACTGAAGCTTTCTTT. Variable domain in full (rest from reference TRBV5-1 and TRBJ1-1): KAGVTQTPRYLIKTRGQQVTLSCSPISGHRSVSWYQQTPGQGLQFLFEYFSETQRNKGNFPGRFSGRQFSNSRSEMNVSTLELGDSALYLCASSYQTGNTEAFFGQGTRLTVV.

This clonotype has a count of ten or more. This chain connects TRBV10-3 to TRBJ2-3; TRBD1 matches at 9 bases. Per the germline V gene, CDR1 is ENHRY and CDR2 is SYGVKD. Trimming removed 5 bases from V and 3 bases from J; junction bases left unmatched: 6. This CDR3 contains 15 residues. As DNA, the CDR3 is TGTGCCATCAGTACAACCGGGACAGGGACAGATACGCAGTATTTT. As protein: CAISTTGTGTDTQYF.

Only a few counts were recorded for this clonotype. This rearrangement joins TRBV7-4 to TRBJ2-1; D perhaps matches TRBD1 (5 bases). The V gene's germline CDR1 is SGHVT and CDR2 SQSDAQ. V was clipped by 5 bases and J by 4 bases, with 12 bases between them. CDR3 length equals 14 residues. CDR3 coding DNA: TGTGCCAGCAGCGCAACTGACAGTTACAATGAGCAGTTCTTC. It codes for CASSATDSYNEQFF.

As to this clonotype: Possible read error: a much larger clone is one base away. The genes are TRBV19 and TRBJ1-5; the D gene is possibly TRBD1 (5 bases). Deletions cut 7 bases from V and 4 bases from J, with 17 bases between. There are 15 residues in the CDR3. Per the germline V gene, CDR1 is LNHDA and CDR2 is SQIVND (reference sequence). The CDR3 protein is CASIGGGDENQPQHF. CDR3 DNA sequence: TGTGCCAGTATCGGAGGAGGGGACGAAAATCAGCCCCAGCATTTT. The complete variable domain, with remaining parts taken from reference TRBV19 and TRBJ1-5, reads DGGITQSPKYLFRKEGQNVTLSCEQNLNHDAMYWYRQDPGQGLRLIYYSQIVNDFQKGDIAEGYSVSREKKESFPLTVTSAQKNPTAFYLCASIGGGDENQPQHFGDGTRLSIL.

This clonotype was detected ten times or more. The chain couples TRBV20-1 to TRBJ1-1; the D is unclear. The CDR3 is 15 amino acids. The germline V gene has CDR1 DFQATT and CDR2 SNEGSKA (reference sequence). V was trimmed by 0 bases and J by 1 base, leaving 12 bases between them. This CDR3 is CSARDQRTRNTEAFF. CDR3 nucleotide sequence: TGCAGTGCTAGAGATCAAAGGACCCGGAACACTGAAGCTTTCTTT.

This clonotype showed up many times. V gene TRBV6-7 combines with J gene TRBJ2-5; possible D gene TRBD1, 7 bases. TRBV6-7 is designated an ORF whose function remains uncertain. The CDR3 length is 16 residues. V gave up 2 bases and J gave up 2 bases, with 15 bases separating them. The DNA for the CDR3 is TGTGCCAGCAGTTACGGGAAGGCAGGGGGGCAAGAGACCCAGTACTTC. This gives the protein CASSYGKAGGQETQYF.

This chain uses TRBV28 with TRBJ2-7, with D possibly TRBD1 on 5 matching bases. Germline CDR1 and CDR2: MDHEN and SYDVKM. Trimming pared 4 bases from V and 4 bases from J, leaving 17 bases between. This CDR3 contains 15 residues. The chain's CDR3 is CASSSMGQGGYEQYF. CDR3 bases: TGTGCCAGCAGTTCCATGGGGCAGGGTGGGTACGAGCAGTACTTC.

This clonotype was recorded many times. The chain combines TRBV25-1 with TRBJ2-5, with 10 bases that match TRBD2. From germline, CDR1 is MGHDK and CDR2 SYGVNS. The CDR3 length is 14 residues. V lost 6 bases, J lost 7 bases, and 8 bases stayed unmatched. The CDR3 coding sequence is TGTGCCAGCAGAGAGCGGGGGGGCCGGGGGACCCAGTACTTC. It translates to CASRERGGRGTQYF.

This clonotype was observed a handful of times. J is TRBJ2-5 and V is TRBV7-6, with D uncertain. V shed 5 bases and J shed 2 bases, with 12 bases lying between them. The CDR3 is 14 residues long. CDR1 is SGHVS and CDR2 is FNYEAQ in the germline V gene. Here the CDR3 reads CASSPRTVQETQYF. CDR3 in DNA: TGTGCCAGCAGCCCCAGGACGGTTCAAGAGACCCAGTACTTC.

In its sample, this clonotype was seen a few times. The chain is built from TRBV11-2 and TRBJ2-1; D not certain. The CDR3 has 13 amino acids. Germline CDR1 and CDR2: SGHAT and FQNNGV. Trimming took 1 base from V and 4 from J, leaving 5 bases between them. The CDR3 sequence: CASSLVIYNEQFF. The CDR3 DNA sequence: TGTGCCAGCAGCTTAGTGATTTACAATGAGCAGTTCTTC.

Of note for this clonotype: The CDR3 ends on some other residue instead of the conserved phenylalanine or tryptophan, so this is likely a read error. This chain uses TRBV25-1 with TRBJ2-1; 12 bases are shared with TRBD2. This CDR3 is 19 amino acids long. Germline V gene data show CDR1 as MGHDK and CDR2 as SYGVNS. V lost 0 bases to trimming and J lost 5 bases; unmatched junction nucleotides: 11. CDR3 bases: TGTGCCAGCAGTGAATATTGGAGGGGGAGGACTAGCGGGGACAATGAGCAGTTCTTA. Its translation: CASSEYWRGRTSGDNEQFL.

The chain links TRBV28 to TRBJ2-1, with 8 bases that match TRBD1. Germline CDR1 MDHEN, CDR2 SYDVKM. The CDR3 has 16 residues. Germline trimming cut 1 base from V and 2 bases from J; bases unmatched to any gene: 4. Written as DNA, the CDR3 is TGTGCCAGCAGTTTATTTTGGGACAGGACCTACAATGAGCAGTTCTTC. It encodes CASSLFWDRTYNEQFF. Based on the CDR3 plus reference TRBV28 and TRBJ2-1, the full variable domain is DVKVTQSSRYLVKRTGEKVFLECVQDMDHENMFWYRQDPGLGLRLIYFSYDVKMKEKGDIPEGYSVSREKKERFSLILESASTNQTSMYLCASSLFWDRTYNEQFFGPGTRLTVL.

This clonotype occurred a few times. The genes are TRBV7-2 and TRBJ2-7; TRBD1 aligns across 8 bases. V lost 5 bases to trimming and J lost 0 bases; unmatched junction nucleotides: 6. This CDR3 is 15 amino acids long. The V gene's germline CDR1 is SGHTA and CDR2 FQGNSA. CDR3 region: CASSNTGGPSYEQYF. The CDR3 bases are TGTGCCAGCAGCAATACAGGGGGGCCCTCCTACGAGCAGTACTTC.

The chain couples TRBV19 to TRBJ2-1; TRBD2 matches at 11 bases. V lost 3 bases and J lost 12; bases outside the gene matches: 10. Germline V gene sequence: CDR1 LNHDA, CDR2 SQIVND (reference sequence). This CDR3 has 15 amino acids. The CDR3 spells CASSIIAGGPIGQFF. DNA for the CDR3: TGTGCCAGTAGTATTATAGCGGGAGGGCCAATAGGGCAGTTCTTC. The full variable domain, with the rest looked up from reference TRBV19 and TRBJ2-1, is DGGITQSPKYLFRKEGQNVTLSCEQNLNHDAMYWYRQDPGQGLRLIYYSQIVNDFQKGDIAEGYSVSREKKESFPLTVTSAQKNPTAFYLCASSIIAGGPIGQFFGPGTRLTVL.

Many counts were recorded for this clonotype. The chain joins TRBV12-3 or TRBV12-4 to TRBJ2-5; D is ambiguous. V was cut by 11 bases and J by 7 bases, with 17 bases left in between. The CDR3 extends over 12 amino acids. CDR3: CASEGQATTQYF. In DNA form, the CDR3 reads TGTGCCTCCGAAGGGCAGGCCACGACCCAGTACTTC.

Many counts were recorded for this clonotype. V is TRBV12-3 or TRBV12-4 and J is TRBJ1-5, with 7 bases lining up with TRBD1. Trimming at V came to 6 bases and at J to 0 bases, leaving 11 bases not matched to a gene. CDR3 length equals 17 residues. The CDR3 loop is CASRSGTVVASNQPQHF. DNA for the CDR3: TGTGCCAGCAGATCCGGGACAGTTGTTGCTAGCAATCAGCCCCAGCATTTT.

This clonotype showed up many times. J is TRBJ2-7 and V is TRBV7-2, with D perhaps matching TRBD2 (6 bases). Trimming pared 1 base from V and 2 bases from J, leaving 12 bases between. CDR1 SGHTA and CDR2 FQGNSA come from the germline V gene. This CDR3 contains 15 residues. The CDR3 DNA is TGTGCCAGCAGCTTAGGGCGGGGTCTACCCTACGAGCAGTACTTC. Translating gives CASSLGRGLPYEQYF.